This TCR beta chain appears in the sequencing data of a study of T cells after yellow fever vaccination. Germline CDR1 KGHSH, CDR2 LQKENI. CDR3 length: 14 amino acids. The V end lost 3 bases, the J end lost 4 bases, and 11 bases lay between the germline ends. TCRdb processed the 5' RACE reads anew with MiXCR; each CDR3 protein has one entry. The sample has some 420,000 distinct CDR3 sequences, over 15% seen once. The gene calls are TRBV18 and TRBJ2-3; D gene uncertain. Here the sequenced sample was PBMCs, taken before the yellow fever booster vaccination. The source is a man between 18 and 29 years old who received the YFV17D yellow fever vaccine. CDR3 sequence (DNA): TGTGCCAGCTCACCTTCTCTGGAGCCAGATACGCAGTATTTT. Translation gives CASSPSLEPDTQYF.